The present entry profiles one TCR beta chain with its context. Its antigen has not been determined. The input lacks base qualities; no much larger clone sits a single base away. The collaborating institutions used their own protocols to collect whole blood in K2EDTA tubes. For TCRbeta analysis, collaborator samples were shipped as frozen whole blood, as isolated PBMCs, or as DNA extracted from either sample type. V loses 1 base, J loses 4 bases, and the germline ends lie 10 bases apart. The CDR3 starts with the cysteine, ends with the phenylalanine, and has 14 residues. Only the CDR3 DNA stays, 42 bases, in frame from base 1. From a lookup of the germline V gene, CDR1 and CDR2 are MGHRA and YSYEKL. The immunoSEQ Assay, a bias-controlled multiplex PCR, was used to amplify TCRbeta CDR3 regions from genomic DNA. The paper's processing steps were these. Within the assay, amplification of reference gene primers was used to estimate how many nucleated cells each sample contained. To quantify the absolute abundance of each unique TCRbeta CDR3 rearrangement, sequence reads were collapsed and filtered. For each sample, productive Simpson clonality was calculated as the square root of Simpson's diversity index over productive rearrangements. Sourced from immuneACCESS, this table was stored by TCRdb with only in-frame sequences that have V and J called. A share of the clones is absent; for the studies checked, an unresolved V gene accounts for under half, and the remainder has no known explanation. V, J and clone size derive from that table, while D and trimming were established from the DNA sequence. The sample data list tens of thousands of clones, and around 93% of these were observed just once. The ten largest clones take up less than 7% of the sample.

The data are from a study of blood T cell repertoires in COVID-19 (dated by TCRdb to 2018 to 2021). Looking at the study overall: Samples from collaborators originated in the United States, Italy and Spain and spanned both the acute and convalescent phases of COVID-19. The repertoires were released in a freely available public database meant as a resource for research on the immune response to SARS-CoV-2. Subjects who had been exposed to COVID-19, were actively infected with it, or had recovered from it provided the deeply sampled blood TCRbeta repertoires that made up the dataset. The samples were drawn from the first 160 participants of the ongoing ImmuneRACE study and from 1,254 subjects provided by 6 global collaborators. The prospective study material was composed of cDNA or gDNA derived from T cells, B-cell-depleted T cells, or PBMCs. Where HLA class I and class II types were available, the types were taken from metadata supplied by the sample provider, not from assay-based typing. The sample metadata nearly always contained a de-identified subject ID, COVID-19 status, age in years and sex. Overall study outcomes, separate from this receptor: How much clinical and demographic metadata was included differed by source and by participant, and the metadata was provided uncurated.

The chain links TRBV4-1 with TRBJ1-1; the best D guess is TRBD1, with 6 bases matching. Input material: peripheral blood. This clonotype originated in a human donor in a cohort sampled during active COVID-19. This receptor carries the CDR3 CASSQVQGRTEAFF. The nucleotides are TGCGCCAGCAGCCAAGTCCAGGGGCGCACTGAAGCTTTCTTT.